This T cell receptor beta chain is drawn from a study of identical twins. Germline-derived CDR1 and CDR2 are DFQATT and SNEGSKA (reference sequence). Trimming took 1 base from V and 8 from J, leaving 11 bases between them. The CDR3 runs 12 residues. TCRdb redid the calling of the 5' RACE reads with MiXCR, one entry per CDR3 protein. Among 550,000 to 700,000 distinct CDR3 sequences listed, roughly 20% were seen once. This clonotype showed up just a few times. These records were also assigned to another study, of T cells expressing NK-cell markers.

The V gene is TRBV20-1, the J gene TRBJ1-2, with D uncertain. Input material: PBMCs. The receptor's source is a woman younger than 30 in good health. The CDR3 sequence is CSARVGGDGYTF. The CDR3 nucleotides are TGCAGTGCTAGAGTGGGCGGCGACGGCTACACCTTC.